This entry lists 19 T cell receptor beta chains sequenced from one sample in a study of T cells expressing NK-cell markers. For each CDR3 protein, TCRdb gives one entry from its re-call of the 5' RACE reads, without DNA. Its table records about 550,000 distinct CDR3 sequences. Sequences were obtained from blood T cells: a sorted CD56 or NKG2C T cell subset, CD4+ or CD8+ T cells, or bulk PBMC T cells (not recorded which). Receptor source: a young man in good health.

The chain carries TRBV6-5 and TRBJ2-4; TCRdb names TRBD2, which stays unverified in the absence of DNA. Germline V gene lookup returns CDR1 MNHEY and CDR2 SVGAGI. This CDR3 contains 13 residues. The CDR3: CASSYGGENIQYF.

The V and J genes are TRBV11-2 and TRBJ2-1; there is no DNA to check the TCRdb D call of TRBD2. The CDR3 length is 16 residues. Germline CDR1 SGHAT, CDR2 FQNNGV. The CDR3 loop is CASSLSSGRPPDEQFF.

V and J are TRBV10-3 and TRBJ2-5; TCRdb picks TRBD1, but there is no DNA to check that call. Germline V gives CDR1 ENHRY, CDR2 SYGVKD. The CDR3 contains 15 residues. The CDR3 loop is CAISESRDRAETQYF.

This chain joins TRBV6-1 and TRBJ1-5; TCRdb lists TRBD1, though no DNA is available to test this call. The germline V gene encodes CDR1 MNHNS and CDR2 SASEGT. The CDR3 is 18 residues long. The CDR3 protein is CASRPRTVGDSRNQPQHF.

The J gene is TRBJ1-1, the V gene TRBV3-1; absent DNA, TCRdb's TRBD1 call cannot be checked. Germline loops: CDR1 LGHDT, CDR2 YNNKEL (reference sequence). The CDR3 has 15 amino acids. This CDR3 reads CASSQTRGRNTEAFF.

The gene calls are TRBV29-1 and TRBJ2-7; TCRdb designates TRBD2, a call that cannot be tested without DNA. CDR3 size: 14 residues. CDR1 SQVTM and CDR2 ANQGSEA come from the germline V gene. CDR3 in amino acids: CSAAPLASSYEQYF.

The gene calls are TRBV11-2 and TRBJ2-1. The CDR3 consists of 13 residues. Germline V CDR1 and CDR2: SGHAT, FQNNGV. CDR3 sequence: CASRQSLSNEQFF. The full variable domain, completed using reference TRBV11-2 and TRBJ2-1, is EAGVAQSPRYKIIEKRQSVAFWCNPISGHATLYWYQQILGQGPKLLIQFQNNGVVDDSQLPKDRFSAERLKGVDSTLKIQPAKLEDSAVYLCASRQSLSNEQFFGPGTRLTVL.

The chain employs TRBV7-8 and TRBJ2-3; with no DNA, the TCRdb D assignment of TRBD2 cannot be verified. CDR1 is SGHVS, CDR2 FQNEAQ, per germline. The CDR3 runs 15 residues. CDR3 region: CASSWDWTSTDTQYF.

The chain joins TRBV18 to TRBJ1-5. This CDR3 is built from 15 residues. CDR1 KGHSH and CDR2 LQKENI come from the germline V gene. The CDR3 is CASSPRRESYQPQHF.

The V call is TRBV6-5, the J call TRBJ1-2; the TRBD1 assignment by TCRdb is unverifiable without DNA. The CDR3 length is 15 residues. Germline lookup yields CDR1 MNHEY and CDR2 SVGAGI. The CDR3 protein is CASSYSRGGAYGYTF.

This sequence joins TRBV5-1 and TRBJ2-7; the TRBD1 assignment by TCRdb is unverifiable without DNA. The CDR3 totals 16 residues. Germline CDR1 is SGHRS and CDR2 is YFSETQ. The CDR3 here is CASSWRDRPNLYEQYF.

The V gene is TRBV29-1, the J gene TRBJ1-4; TCRdb picks TRBD1, but there is no DNA to check that call. The length of the CDR3 is 13 residues. In germline, CDR1 is SQVTM, CDR2 ANQGSEA. The CDR3 loop reads CSVGDRGSEKLFF.

The chain has TRBV5-4 and TRBJ2-7; TCRdb's D call of TRBD1 is untestable without DNA. The CDR3 is 15 amino acids. Germline-derived CDR1 and CDR2 are SGHNT and YYREEE (reference sequence). CDR3 amino acids: CASSLRGTGRDEQYF.

V and J are TRBV5-1 and TRBJ2-3; TCRdb lists TRBD2, though no DNA is available to test this call. Germline V gene data show CDR1 as SGHRS and CDR2 as YFSETQ. There are 19 residues in the CDR3. CDR3 loop: CASSLRGERLAGANDTQYF. Using reference TRBV5-1 and TRBJ2-3 for the parts outside the CDR3, the full variable domain is KAGVTQTPRYLIKTRGQQVTLSCSPISGHRSVSWYQQTPGQGLQFLFEYFSETQRNKGNFPGRFSGRQFSNSRSEMNVSTLELGDSALYLCASSLRGERLAGANDTQYFGPGTRLTVL.

V is TRBV30 and J is TRBJ1-2; no DNA is available, so the TRBD1 call from TCRdb remains unchecked. From germline, CDR1 is GTSNPN and CDR2 SVGIG (reference sequence). The CDR3 sequence is 12 residues long. This CDR3 is CAWSSGVGGYTF.

The genes are TRBV7-8 and TRBJ1-1; lacking DNA, the TRBD1 call made by TCRdb goes unchecked. Germline CDR1 is SGHVS and CDR2 is FQNEAQ. The CDR3 contains 14 residues. CDR3 amino acids: CASSPGTGTSEAFF.

The CDR3 loop is CASSQGGWTGSETQYF. The rearrangement joins TRBV4-3 to TRBJ2-5; TCRdb calls TRBD1, which cannot be checked without DNA. Germline V gene sequence: CDR1 LGHNA, CDR2 YSLEER. The CDR3 consists of 16 residues.

The chain combines TRBV9 with TRBJ2-3; checking the TCRdb D call of TRBD1 is not possible without DNA. CDR1 SGDLS and CDR2 YYNGEE come from the germline V gene. The CDR3 consists of 17 residues. The CDR3 reads CASSHNQAGETADTQYF.

J is TRBJ2-1 and V is TRBV6-1; TCRdb's D call, TRBD2, is unchecked because there is no DNA. Germline CDR1 is MNHNS and CDR2 is SASEGT. The CDR3 contains 14 residues. This CDR3 is CASSAGTRGNEQFF.